Following are 11 T cell receptor beta chains from one sample sequenced in a study of blood T cell repertoires in COVID-19. Generated by immunoSEQ multiplex PCR, the TCRdb table keeps only in-frame clones and is missing some. The data hold fewer than 75,000 clones, with 80% to 90% observed a single time. The sample comprised peripheral blood. The source of these receptors is a man aged 45-65 years with active COVID-19.

The chain is built from TRBV7-2 and TRBJ2-5, with TRBD1 identical over 10 bases. The CDR3 is 16 amino acids. The junction had 6 bases not matched to a gene; V was cut back by 0 bases and J by 5 bases. CDR1 and CDR2 (germline): SGHTA, FQGNSA. The CDR3 nucleotides read TGTGCCAGCAGCTTAGCGGGGACAGGGGCCCGGGAGACCCAGTACTTC. It translates to CASSLAGTGARETQYF.

In this sample, this clone turned up a few times. Written as DNA, the CDR3 is TGTGCCAGCAGCTTAGGGTCCGGGACACCGAACACCGGGGAGCTGTTTTTT. Its translation: CASSLGSGTPNTGELFF. The rearrangement joins TRBV11-3 to TRBJ2-2, with D perhaps TRBD1 (6 bases). CDR3 length: 17 residues. The germline V gene has CDR1 SGHNT and CDR2 YENEEA. V was shortened by 1 base and J by 0 bases, with 12 bases between the two germline ends. Using reference TRBV11-3 and TRBJ2-2 for the parts outside the CDR3, the full variable domain is EAGVVQSPRYKIIEKKQPVAFWCNPISGHNTLYWYLQNLGQGPELLIRYENEEAVDDSQLPKDRFSAERLKGVDSTLKIQPAELGDSAVYLCASSLGSGTPNTGELFFGEGSRLTVL.

The genes are TRBV6-5 and TRBJ1-5; the D gene is possibly TRBD1 (5 bases). Germline V lookup: CDR1 MNHEY, CDR2 SVGAGI. The V gene lost 2 bases and the J gene lost 1 base, with 12 bases spanning the gap. The CDR3 length is 16 residues. Here the CDR3 DNA reads TGTGCCAGCAGTTACCGGAGGGGAGGGAGCAATCAGCCCCAGCATTTT. It yields the protein CASSYRRGGSNQPQHF.

V is TRBV24-1 and J is TRBJ2-7, with 7 bases matching TRBD2. This CDR3 region has 15 residues. J was trimmed by 5 bases and V by 6 bases; bases with no gene match: 12. Per germline, CDR1 KGHDR and CDR2 SFDVKD. The CDR3 DNA follows: TGTGCCACCAGTCCCGAGGGAGGGAACCACGACGAGCAGTACTTC. Its translation is CATSPEGGNHDEQYF.

V usage is TRBV28 and J usage is TRBJ1-5; 11 bases are a match to TRBD1. Looked up from germline, CDR1 is MDHEN and CDR2 is SYDVKM. Germline trimming cut 3 bases from V and 3 bases from J; bases unmatched to any gene: 7. The length of the CDR3 is 17 residues. The CDR3 DNA sequence: TGTGCCAGCAGTTTTGGGGGACAGGGGGGGGCCAATCAGCCCCAGCATTTT. It is translated as CASSFGGQGGANQPQHF.

The chain recombines TRBV29-1 with TRBJ2-1, with TRBD1 identical over 8 bases. With V trimmed by 4 bases and J by 5 bases, 4 bases remained unmatched. CDR1 is SQVTM, CDR2 ANQGSEA, per germline. The CDR3 has 13 amino acids. CDR3 bases: TGCAGCGTTGCCGGGACAGGCGACAATGAGCAGTTCTTC. This encodes CSVAGTGDNEQFF.

This chain connects TRBV28 to TRBJ1-1; 7 positions match TRBD1. Germline V CDR1 and CDR2: MDHEN, SYDVKM. This CDR3 is 15 amino acids long. Trimming cost V 4 bases and J 0 bases; bases outside gene matches: 5. CDR3 region: CASSYGTAMNTEAFF. In nucleotides, the CDR3 is TGTGCCAGCAGTTACGGGACAGCCATGAACACTGAAGCTTTCTTT.

This clone was recorded only once. The J gene is TRBJ2-2, the V gene TRBV6-5; D unclear. The CDR3 has 14 residues. CDR1 is MNHEY and CDR2 is SVGAGI in the germline V gene. V was clipped by 4 bases and J by 2 bases, with 8 bases between them. CDR3 loop: CASSSLENTGELFF. DNA of the CDR3: TGTGCCAGCAGTTCCCTAGAAAACACCGGGGAGCTGTTTTTT.

V and J are TRBV6-5 and TRBJ2-5; the match to TRBD1 covers 7 bases. The CDR3 runs to 13 residues. Germline lookup yields CDR1 MNHEY and CDR2 SVGAGI. The V and J ends lost 5 bases and 5 bases, in that order; junction bases with no gene match: 5. The DNA of the CDR3 is TGTGCCAGCAGTCTACAGGGGTGGGAGACCCAGTACTTC. It codes for CASSLQGWETQYF.

The chain uses TRBV2 and TRBJ2-1; D gene ambiguous. Germline lookup yields CDR1 SNHLY and CDR2 FYNNEI. Trimming left V 2 bases short and J 5 bases short, with 10 bases between. CDR3 size: 14 residues. The CDR3 DNA is TGTGCCAGCAGTGAAAACGGCAGGAACAATGAGCAGTTCTTC. It is translated as CASSENGRNNEQFF.

This clone was seen once. The chain combines TRBV7-3 with TRBJ1-1; D might be TRBD1 (5 bases). Trimming took 0 bases from V and 2 from J, leaving 16 bases between them. The CDR3 consists of 17 residues. Germline assignment: CDR1 SGHTA and CDR2 FQGTGA. CDR3 sequence reads: CASSLTTLDRFNTEAFF. DNA for the CDR3: TGTGCCAGCAGCTTAACTACGTTAGACAGATTCAACACTGAAGCTTTCTTT.